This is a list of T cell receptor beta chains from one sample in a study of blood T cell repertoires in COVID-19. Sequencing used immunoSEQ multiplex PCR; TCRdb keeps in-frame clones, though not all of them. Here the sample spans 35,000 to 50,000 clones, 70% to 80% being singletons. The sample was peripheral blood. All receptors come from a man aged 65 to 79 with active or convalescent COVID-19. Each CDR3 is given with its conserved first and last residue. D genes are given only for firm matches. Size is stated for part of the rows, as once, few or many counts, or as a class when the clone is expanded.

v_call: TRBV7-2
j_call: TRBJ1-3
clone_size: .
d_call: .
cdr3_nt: TGTGCCAGCAGCAGGGGGAATCGGAACACCATATATTTT
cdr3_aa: CASSRGNRNTIYF

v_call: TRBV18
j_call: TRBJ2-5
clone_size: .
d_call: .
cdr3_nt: TGTGCCAGCTCACCGGAGAAGCCGCTGATGTACTTC
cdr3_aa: CASSPEKPLMYF

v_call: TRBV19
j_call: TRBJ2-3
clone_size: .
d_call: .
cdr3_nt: TGTGCCAGTACGGTTGGACACACAGATACGCAGTATTTT
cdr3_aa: CASTVGHTDTQYF

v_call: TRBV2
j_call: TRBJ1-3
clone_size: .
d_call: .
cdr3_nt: TGTGCCTCCAGCTTAGGAGGAAGGGTCATATATTTT
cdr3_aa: CASSLGGRVIYF

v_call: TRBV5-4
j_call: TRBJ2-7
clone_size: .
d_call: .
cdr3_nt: TGTGCCAGCAGCTTACGGCAGGGGACAATCAGCGAGCAGTACTTC
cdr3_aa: CASSLRQGTISEQYF

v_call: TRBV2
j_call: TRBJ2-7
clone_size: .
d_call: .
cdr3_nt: TGTGCCAGCAGTGAATATGGGGCACAGCCCCGATTATACTTC
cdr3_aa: CASSEYGAQPRLYF

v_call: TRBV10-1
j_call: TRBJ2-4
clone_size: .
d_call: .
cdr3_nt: TGCGCCAGCAGTGAGGTTGGAGGTCCGAACATTCAGTACTTC
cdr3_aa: CASSEVGGPNIQYF

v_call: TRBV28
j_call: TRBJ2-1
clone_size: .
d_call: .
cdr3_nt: TGTGCCAGCAGTAGGGGCGCGGCCTACAATGAGCAGTTCTTC
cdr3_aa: CASSRGAAYNEQFF

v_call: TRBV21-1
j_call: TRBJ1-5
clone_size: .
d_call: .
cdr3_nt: TGTGCCAGCAACCCTACAGTGACCAATCAGCCCCAGCATTTT
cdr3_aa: CASNPTVTNQPQHF

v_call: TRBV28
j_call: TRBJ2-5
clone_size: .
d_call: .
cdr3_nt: TGTGCCAGCAGCCCCAGTCTAGGACAAGAGACCCAGTACTTC
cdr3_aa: CASSPSLGQETQYF

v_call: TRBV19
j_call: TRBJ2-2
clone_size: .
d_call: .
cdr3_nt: TGTGCCAGTAGTAATACCGGGTCACTAGGCGGGGAGCTGTTTTTT
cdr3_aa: CASSNTGSLGGELFF

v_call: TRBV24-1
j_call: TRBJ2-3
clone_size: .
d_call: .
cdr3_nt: TGTGCCACCAGTGATACTCAGGGGATAACAGATACGCAGTATTTT
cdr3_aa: CATSDTQGITDTQYF

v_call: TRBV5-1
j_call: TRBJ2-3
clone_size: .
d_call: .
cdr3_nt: TGCGCCAGCTCGAGAACTAGCACAGATACGCAGTATTTT
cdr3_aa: CASSRTSTDTQYF

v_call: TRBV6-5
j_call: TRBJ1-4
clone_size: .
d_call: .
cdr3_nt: TGTGCCAGCAACCCCGAAGGGAGGAGCGAAAAACTGTTTTTT
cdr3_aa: CASNPEGRSEKLFF

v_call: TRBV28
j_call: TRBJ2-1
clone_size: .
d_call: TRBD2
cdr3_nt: TGTGCCAGCAGTTTGAAGTTTGGGACTAGCGGCCGAGTCTCCTACAATGAGCAGTTCTTC
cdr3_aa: CASSLKFGTSGRVSYNEQFF

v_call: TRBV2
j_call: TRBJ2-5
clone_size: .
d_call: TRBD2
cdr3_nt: TGTGCCAGCGGAAGGCAGAGCGGGGCTCCCACCCAGTACTTC
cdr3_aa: CASGRQSGAPTQYF

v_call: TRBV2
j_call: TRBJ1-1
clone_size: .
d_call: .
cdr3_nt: TGTGCCAGCGGACCACAGGGTCGGGAAGCTTTCTTT
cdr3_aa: CASGPQGREAFF

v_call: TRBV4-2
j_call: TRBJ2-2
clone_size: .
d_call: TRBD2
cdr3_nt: TGTGCCAGCAGCCAAGTGGCTAGCGGGGGGCAATCCGCGAACACCGGGGAGCTGTTTTTT
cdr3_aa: CASSQVASGGQSANTGELFF

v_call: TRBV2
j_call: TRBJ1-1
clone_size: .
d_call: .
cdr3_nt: TGTGCCAGCAGTTCATCCGGGAGCACTGAAGCTTTCTTT
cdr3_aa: CASSSSGSTEAFF

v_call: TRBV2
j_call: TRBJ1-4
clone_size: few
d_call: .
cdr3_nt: TGTGCCAGCAGTGTCGACAGGCCAGTTACGGGTGAAAAACTGTTTTTT
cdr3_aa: CASSVDRPVTGEKLFF

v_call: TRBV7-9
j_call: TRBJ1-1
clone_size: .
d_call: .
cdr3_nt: TGTGCCAGCAGCTTCGACAGTGAAGCTTTCTTT
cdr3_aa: CASSFDSEAFF